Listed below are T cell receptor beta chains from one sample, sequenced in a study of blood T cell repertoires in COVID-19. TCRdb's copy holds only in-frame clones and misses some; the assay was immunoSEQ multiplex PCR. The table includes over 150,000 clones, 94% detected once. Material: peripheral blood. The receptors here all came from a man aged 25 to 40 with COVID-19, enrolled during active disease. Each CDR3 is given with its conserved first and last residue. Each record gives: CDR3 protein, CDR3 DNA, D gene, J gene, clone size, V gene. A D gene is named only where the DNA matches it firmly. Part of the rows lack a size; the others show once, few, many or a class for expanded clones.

CASKPPLGQNYGYTF TGCGCCAGCAAACCCCCCCTGGGACAGAACTATGGCTACACCTTC TRBD1 TRBJ1-2 . TRBV5-1
CASSLQGGSTDTQYF TGCGCCAGCAGCTTACAGGGGGGAAGCACAGATACGCAGTATTTT TRBD1 TRBJ2-3 . TRBV5-1
CARRRRGDGFTEAFF TGTGCCAGACGCCGGCGCGGGGACGGGTTCACTGAAGCTTTCTTT . TRBJ1-1 . TRBV19
CASSERAQGAPF TGTGCCAGCAGTGAGAGGGCGCAAGGAGCTCCATTT . TRBJ1-6 . TRBV2
CASSVGSSEQYF TGTGCCAGCAGCGTAGGGAGCAGCGAGCAGTACTTC . TRBJ2-7 . TRBV9
CASSDNRGSEAFF TGTGCCAGCAGTGATAACAGGGGCTCTGAAGCTTTCTTT TRBD1 TRBJ1-1 . TRBV2
CASSLGGHNTQYF TGTGCCAGCAGCCTAGGGGGACATAATACGCAGTATTTT . TRBJ2-3 . TRBV11-3
CASSLVGGGRTDTQYF TGCGCCAGCAGCTTGGTCGGGGGCGGGAGAACAGATACGCAGTATTTT . TRBJ2-3 . TRBV5-1
CASSQPGQGGYGYTF TGCGCCAGCAGCCAACCGGGACAGGGAGGCTATGGCTACACCTTC TRBD1 TRBJ1-2 . TRBV4-1
CASSPTGGHSYEQYF TGTGCCAGCAGCCCGACAGGGGGACACTCCTACGAGCAGTACTTC TRBD1 TRBJ2-7 once TRBV5-6
CASSSTDSNQPQHF TGTGCCAGCAGCAGTACAGATAGCAATCAGCCCCAGCATTTT . TRBJ1-5 . TRBV9
CASSSDRENGELFF TGCGCCAGCAGCTCGGACAGGGAAAACGGGGAGCTGTTTTTT TRBD1 TRBJ2-2 once TRBV5-1
CASSLVLGDEQFF TGCGCCAGCAGCTTGGTTCTAGGCGATGAGCAGTTCTTC . TRBJ2-1 . TRBV5-1
CASSLGGATDTQYF TGCGCCAGCAGCTTAGGGGGGGCCACAGATACGCAGTATTTT . TRBJ2-3 . TRBV5-1
CATAGTGFAEAFF TGTGCCACCGCCGGGACAGGGTTCGCTGAAGCTTTCTTT TRBD1 TRBJ1-1 . TRBV12-3/TRBV12-4
CASSQVTVKNTEAFF TGCGCCAGCAGCCAAGTCACGGTAAAGAACACTGAAGCTTTCTTT . TRBJ1-1 . TRBV4-1
CAWARQGGFTDTQYF TGTGCCTGGGCTCGACAGGGGGGCTTCACAGATACGCAGTATTTT TRBD1 TRBJ2-3 . TRBV30
CASTRGGAYNEQFF TGTGCCAGTACCCGCGGGGGGGCGTACAATGAGCAGTTCTTC TRBD2 TRBJ2-1 . TRBV19
CASSPATPTGGQYF TGCGCCAGCAGCCCAGCAACTCCTACCGGGGGGCAGTACTTC . TRBJ2-7 . TRBV5-1
CASSPGVRLRQPGETQYF TGTGCCAGCTCACCTGGTGTAAGATTGCGACAGCCTGGGGAGACCCAGTACTTC . TRBJ2-5 . TRBV18
CASSLVEDTEAFF TGTGCCAGCAGTTTAGTGGAGGACACTGAAGCTTTCTTT . TRBJ1-1 . TRBV12-3/TRBV12-4
CASSEVSREQYF TGTGCCAGCAGTGAAGTATCCCGGGAGCAGTACTTC . TRBJ2-7 . TRBV6-1
CASSQRALAVQGRREGSRAQYF TGCGCCAGCAGCCAACGGGCGTTAGCGGTACAGGGTAGACGGGAGGGTTCTCGGGCCCAGTACTTC TRBD2 TRBJ2-5 . TRBV4-1
CASSPLQVLWDGYTF TGTGCCAGCAGCCCCCTACAGGTGCTTTGGGATGGCTACACCTTC . TRBJ1-2 . TRBV11-2
CAWSGGPMNSPLHF TGTGCCTGGAGTGGTGGGCCCATGAATTCACCCCTCCACTTT . TRBJ1-6 . TRBV30
CATSRELTGWEISPLHF TGTGCCACCAGCAGAGAATTGACAGGGTGGGAAATTTCACCCCTCCACTTT TRBD1 TRBJ1-6 . TRBV15
CASSPSGSQYGYTF TGTGCCAGCTCACCCAGCGGATCTCAATATGGCTACACCTTC . TRBJ1-2 . TRBV18
CASSFSGKGVPLHF TGTGCCAGCAGCTTTTCCGGCAAGGGGGTGCCCCTCCACTTT . TRBJ1-6 . TRBV7-9
CASSQTGTSWDTQYF TGTGCCAGCAGCCAGACCGGGACTAGCTGGGATACGCAGTATTTT TRBD2 TRBJ2-3 . TRBV4-2
CASRPMGQTNYGYTF TGTGCCAGCAGGCCAATGGGACAGACTAACTATGGCTACACCTTC TRBD1 TRBJ1-2 few TRBV6-5
CASSLSPTGIGSYTQYF TGTGCCAGCAGCCTGTCCCCGACGGGGATAGGTTCATATACGCAGTATTTT . TRBJ2-3 . TRBV3-1/TRBV3-2
CASSASGTANYGYTF TGTGCCAGCAGCGCGTCCGGGACAGCTAACTATGGCTACACCTTC TRBD1 TRBJ1-2 . TRBV9
CASSLGIGRQGANEQFF TGTGCCAGCAGCTTAGGCATTGGGAGACAGGGGGCGAATGAGCAGTTCTTC TRBD1 TRBJ2-1 . TRBV13
CASSIVQGRSPLHF TGTGCCAGTAGTATAGTACAGGGCCGATCACCCCTCCACTTT . TRBJ1-6 . TRBV19
CASSQPTVAGSTDTQYF TGTGCCAGCAGCCAACCAACTGTAGCGGGGAGCACAGATACGCAGTATTTT TRBD2 TRBJ2-3 . TRBV3-1/TRBV3-2
CASSPRQGAGEQYF TGTGCCAGCAGCCCCCGACAGGGGGCGGGTGAGCAGTACTTC TRBD1 TRBJ2-7 . TRBV7-9
CANTPGSNYGYTF TGTGCCAATACCCCGGGATCCAACTATGGCTACACCTTC . TRBJ1-2 . TRBV6-5
CASSQVGSGPGELFF TGCGCCAGCAGCCAAGTGGGGTCAGGGCCTGGGGAACTGTTTTTT . TRBJ1-4 . TRBV4-1
CASSSEQGAGEQYF TGTGCCAGCAGTTCGGAGCAGGGGGCAGGGGAGCAGTACTTC TRBD1 TRBJ2-7 . TRBV6-5
CARGQAGAEAFF TGTGCTAGAGGACAGGCCGGAGCTGAAGCTTTCTTT TRBD1 TRBJ1-1 . TRBV12-5
CASTKASGGYDTGELFF TGTGCCAGCACAAAGGCTAGCGGGGGTTATGATACCGGGGAGCTGTTTTTT TRBD2 TRBJ2-2 . TRBV3-1/TRBV3-2
CASSPKQGATNTEAFF TGTGCCAGCAGCCCGAAACAGGGAGCCACGAACACTGAAGCTTTCTTT . TRBJ1-1 . TRBV5-4
CASTDRPNSNQPQHF TGTGCCAGCACAGACAGGCCTAATAGCAATCAGCCCCAGCATTTT . TRBJ1-5 . TRBV6-5
CASSLLRGATYEQYF TGTGCCAGCAGCTTACTGCGGGGGGCCACCTACGAGCAGTACTTC TRBD2 TRBJ2-7 . TRBV7-2
CASSMPQGNNQPQHF TGTGCCAGTAGTATGCCCCAGGGGAACAATCAGCCCCAGCATTTT . TRBJ1-5 . TRBV19